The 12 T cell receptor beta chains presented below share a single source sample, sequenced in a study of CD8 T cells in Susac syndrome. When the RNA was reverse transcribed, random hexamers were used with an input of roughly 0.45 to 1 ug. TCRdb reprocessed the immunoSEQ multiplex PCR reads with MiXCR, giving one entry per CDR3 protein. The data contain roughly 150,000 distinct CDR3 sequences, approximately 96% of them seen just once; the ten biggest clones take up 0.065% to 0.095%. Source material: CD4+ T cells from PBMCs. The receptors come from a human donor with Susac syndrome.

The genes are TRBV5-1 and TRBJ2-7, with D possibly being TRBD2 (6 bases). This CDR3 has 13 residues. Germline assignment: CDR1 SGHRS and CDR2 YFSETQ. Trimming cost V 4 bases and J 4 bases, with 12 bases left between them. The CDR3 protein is CASSPTSGYEQYF. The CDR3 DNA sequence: TGCGCCAGCAGCCCGACTAGTGGGTACGAGCAGTACTTC. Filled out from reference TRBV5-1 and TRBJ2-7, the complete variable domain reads KAGVTQTPRYLIKTRGQQVTLSCSPISGHRSVSWYQQTPGQGLQFLFEYFSETQRNKGNFPGRFSGRQFSNSRSEMNVSTLELGDSALYLCASSPTSGYEQYFGPGTRLTVT.

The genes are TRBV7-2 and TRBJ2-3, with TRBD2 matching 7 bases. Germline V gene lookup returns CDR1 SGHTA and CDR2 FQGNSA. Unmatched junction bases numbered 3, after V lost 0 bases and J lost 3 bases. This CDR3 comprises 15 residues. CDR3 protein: CASSLAGGPTDTQYF. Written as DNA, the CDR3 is TGTGCCAGCAGCTTAGCGGGAGGGCCGACAGATACGCAGTATTTT.

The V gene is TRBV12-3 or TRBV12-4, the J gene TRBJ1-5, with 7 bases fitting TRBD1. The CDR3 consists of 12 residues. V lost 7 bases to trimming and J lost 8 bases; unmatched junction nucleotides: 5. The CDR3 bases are TGTGCCAGCACACCAGGGGGTGAGCCCCAGCATTTT. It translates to CASTPGGEPQHF.

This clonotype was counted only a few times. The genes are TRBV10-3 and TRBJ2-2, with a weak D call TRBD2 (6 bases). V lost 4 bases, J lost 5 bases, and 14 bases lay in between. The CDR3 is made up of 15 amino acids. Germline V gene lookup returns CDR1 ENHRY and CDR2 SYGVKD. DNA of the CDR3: TGTGCCATCAGTGTCCGGGACTCCGGGACCGGGGAGCTGTTTTTT. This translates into CAISVRDSGTGELFF.

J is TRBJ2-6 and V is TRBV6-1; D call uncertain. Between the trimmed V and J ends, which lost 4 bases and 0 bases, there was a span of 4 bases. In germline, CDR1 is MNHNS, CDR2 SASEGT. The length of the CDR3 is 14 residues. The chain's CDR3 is CASSGGSGANVLTF. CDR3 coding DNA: TGTGCCAGCAGTGGGGGCTCTGGGGCCAACGTCCTGACTTTC.

The DNA for the CDR3 is TGCGCCAGCAGTCCCCGACGTCTTGGGGAGAACACTGAAGCTTTCTTT. Amino acid sequence: CASSPRRLGENTEAFF. The chain links TRBV23-1 to TRBJ1-1, with D unresolved. TRBV23-1 is an ORF, with its function uncertain. The CDR3 runs 16 residues. Trimming stripped 4 bases from V and 1 base from J, with 16 bases between.

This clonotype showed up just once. CDR3 region: CASSLGVTTEAFF. As DNA, the CDR3 is TGTGCCAGCAGCTTGGGGGTGACAACTGAAGCTTTCTTT. The chain has TRBV7-3 and TRBJ1-1; a weak D match, TRBD1 (5 bases). Looked up from germline, CDR1 is SGHTA and CDR2 is FQGTGA. The V end was cut by 3 bases, the J end by 5 bases, with 10 bases between. This CDR3 is built from 13 residues.

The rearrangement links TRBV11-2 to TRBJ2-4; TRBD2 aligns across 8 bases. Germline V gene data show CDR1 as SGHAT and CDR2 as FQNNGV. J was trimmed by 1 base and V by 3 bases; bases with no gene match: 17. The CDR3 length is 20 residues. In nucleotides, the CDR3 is TGTGCCAGCAGCTTGGGACTAGTGGGCCAGAGTGGCTTTGCCAAAAACATTCAGTACTTC. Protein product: CASSLGLVGQSGFAKNIQYF.

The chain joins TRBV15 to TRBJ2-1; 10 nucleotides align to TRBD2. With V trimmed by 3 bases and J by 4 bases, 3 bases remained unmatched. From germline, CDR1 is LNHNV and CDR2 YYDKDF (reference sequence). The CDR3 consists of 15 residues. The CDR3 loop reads CATSSIAGGYNEQFF. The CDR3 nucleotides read TGTGCCACCAGCAGCATAGCGGGAGGATACAATGAGCAGTTCTTC.

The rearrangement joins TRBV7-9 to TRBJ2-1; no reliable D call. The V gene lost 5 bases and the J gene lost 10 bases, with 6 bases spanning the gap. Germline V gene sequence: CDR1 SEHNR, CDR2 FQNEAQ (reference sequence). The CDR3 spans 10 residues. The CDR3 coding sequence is TGTGCCAGCAGCCCCGGGGAGCAGTTCTTC. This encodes CASSPGEQFF.

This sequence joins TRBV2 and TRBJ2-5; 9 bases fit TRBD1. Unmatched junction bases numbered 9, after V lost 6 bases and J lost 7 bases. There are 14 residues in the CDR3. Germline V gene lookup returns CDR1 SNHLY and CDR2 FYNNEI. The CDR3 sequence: CASSTGQGSMTQYF. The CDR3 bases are TGTGCCAGCAGCACCGGACAGGGGTCCATGACCCAGTACTTC.

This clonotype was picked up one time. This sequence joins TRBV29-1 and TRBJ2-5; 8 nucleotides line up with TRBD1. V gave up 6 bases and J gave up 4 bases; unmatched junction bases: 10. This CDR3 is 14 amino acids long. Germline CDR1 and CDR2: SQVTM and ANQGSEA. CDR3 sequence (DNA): TGCAGCGTCCTCAGGACAGGGCGGGGAGAGACCCAGTACTTC. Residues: CSVLRTGRGETQYF.